This TCR beta chain originates from a study of human T cells and chemical hapten exposure (TCRdb year 2021). About the full investigation: The libraries were sequenced as a pool, and the TCR yield per sample differed mostly because of small variations in library volumes within the pool. Peripheral blood TCR repertoire changes were tracked in vivo in alopecia patients during primary and secondary sensitization to the hapten diphenylcyclopropenone (DPC). For every blood RNA sample, sequencing covered both the TCR alpha and TCR beta chains. The paper's findings and limits, for the study overall: After repeated subsampling, the strength of the expansion versus patch-test correlation and the threshold at which it became significant changed. The number of TCRs above 1 in 1000 frequency did not change with DPC sensitization; there was no evidence of global repertoire structure alterations.

Comment on this clonotype: This clone's antigen is unknown. Base qualities are not recorded, but no much larger clone differs from it by a single base.

Library preparation was by 5' RACE. The sample was run on an Illumina MiSeq. Library preparation attached unique molecular identifiers to individual cDNA molecules for quantitative, reproducible TCR counting. In the paper's pipeline: Samples had a median of roughly 100,000 TCRs, with a range from roughly 23,224 to 700,000. The Decombinator software suite was used to annotate V, J and CDR3 in the TCR reads. Every sample was subsampled to the same number of TCRs (28,000) for the PS versus PT1 abundance plots. TCRs were defined as expanded if absent before sensitization and observed at least eight times at the 2-week time point. TCRdb took the public reads, trimmed them with fastp at Q25, ran MiXCR for clone calling and kept in-frame beta chains. Rows are combined by CDR3 protein, so each entry shows the most common genes and DNA. TCRdb, not the authors, supplied the V and J calls. Recorded for this sample are roughly 110,000 distinct CDR3 sequences; 15% to 20% of them occurred a single time. The ten most abundant clones make up 2.8% of the sample.

Total RNA was isolated from unfractionated whole blood collected in Tempus Blood RNA tubes. As TCR sequencing controls, about five healthy volunteers were used, with blood taken at day 0, 2 weeks and 6 weeks. The CDR3 sequence holds 17 residues, the cysteine and phenylalanine included. Only the CDR3 DNA stays, 51 bases, in frame from base 1. V lost 2 bases and J lost 5 bases, and the count of bases not matched to a germline gene is 12. For CDR1 and CDR2, the germline V gene lists MGHRA and YSYEKL. The clonotype was recovered from a human donor in good health. Recombination joined TRBV4-1 with TRBJ2-1; TRBD2 agrees with 7 junctional bases. The CDR3 reads CASSQSPLRERNNEQFF. The bases read TGCGCCAGCAGCCAATCCCCGCTGCGGGAGCGGAACAATGAGCAGTTCTTC.